These 5 T cell receptor beta chains originate from one sample sequenced in a study of blood T cell repertoires in COVID-19. Data came from immunoSEQ multiplex PCR; TCRdb stores just in-frame clones and leaves some out. This sample has roughly 250,000 clones, with over 80% found just once. The sequenced material came from peripheral blood. The receptors were sampled from a woman aged 40 to 50 with acute or convalescent COVID-19.

The gene calls are TRBV5-6 and TRBJ2-7; TRBD1 is a possible D gene (6 bases). The germline V gene encodes CDR1 SGHDT and CDR2 YYEEEE. There are 12 residues in the CDR3. The V end was cut by 1 base, the J end by 6 bases, with 8 bases between. CDR3 nucleotides: TGTGCCAGCAGCTTGACAGGGACCGAGCAGTACGTC. Translating it yields CASSLTGTEQYV.

The rearrangement links TRBV5-1 to TRBJ1-4; tentative D call: TRBD1 (5 bases). With 2 bases removed from V and 7 bases from J, the gap between germline ends came to 15 bases. The length of the CDR3 is 15 residues. Germline V gene data show CDR1 as SGHRS and CDR2 as YFSETQ. The CDR3 nucleotides read TGCGCCAGCAGCTTTGTACGCGGGGCGGGTGAAAAACTGTTTTTT. Protein sequence: CASSFVRGAGEKLFF.

The chain is built from TRBV18 and TRBJ2-6; tentatively, D is TRBD2 (6 bases). The CDR3 loop spans 18 amino acids. Trimming removed 3 bases at V and 5 bases at J, with 20 bases between. Germline CDR1 is KGHSH and CDR2 is LQKENI. CDR3 bases: TGTGCCAGCTCACCGACGGGACTCACCCCTTTGAGGGCCAACGTCCTGACTTTC. Translating gives CASSPTGLTPLRANVLTF. The whole variable domain, remainder taken from reference TRBV18 and TRBJ2-6, is NAGVMQNPRHLVRRRGQEARLRCSPMKGHSHVYWYRQLPEEGLKFMVYLQKENIIDESGMPKERFSAEFPKEGPSILRIQQVVRGDSAAYFCASSPTGLTPLRANVLTFGAGSRLTVL.

The V and J genes are TRBV21-1 and TRBJ2-5; the table's D call, TRBD2, has no DNA check behind it. TRBV21-1 is a pseudogene segment. CDR3 size: 15 residues. CDR3 DNA sequence: TGTGCCAGCAGCGAAAAGCGGGCCCATGGGGAGACCCAGTACTTC. Protein sequence: CASSEKRAHGETQYF.

This clone was seen more than once but under ten times. V gene TRBV4-1 combines with J gene TRBJ1-2; tentatively, D is TRBD1 (5 bases). V was cut by 1 base and J by 4 bases, with 10 bases left in between. This CDR3 spans 14 amino acids. From germline, CDR1 is MGHRA and CDR2 YSYEKL. The CDR3 spells CASSQVGHIYGYTF. CDR3 nucleotides: TGCGCCAGCAGCCAAGTAGGACACATCTATGGCTACACCTTC.